A single sample is the source of the 20 T cell receptor beta chains below, sequenced in a study of early T cells in non-severe SARS-CoV-2 infection. TCRdb reprocessed the 5' RACE reads with MiXCR, giving one entry per CDR3 protein. The table has tens of thousands of distinct CDR3 sequences, 4.5% to 5% seen once. The sample consisted of whole blood. These TCRs come from an adult who was a healthcare worker with PCR-confirmed SARS-CoV-2 infection or an uninfected control (not recorded which).

This clonotype was seen ten or more times. This chain uses TRBV11-2 with TRBJ2-7; 10 bases fit TRBD1. CDR1 and CDR2 from the germline V gene are SGHAT and FQNNGV. This CDR3 contains 14 residues. Germline trimming cut 4 bases from V and 2 bases from J; bases unmatched to any gene: 2. The CDR3 here is CASSYGQGAYEQYF. The CDR3 DNA reads TGTGCCAGCAGCTATGGACAGGGGGCCTACGAGCAGTACTTC.

Ten or more counts support this clonotype. The chain is built from TRBV20-1 and TRBJ1-2, with D hard to call. The V gene lost 1 base and the J gene lost 2 bases, with 11 bases spanning the gap. Germline CDR1 reads DFQATT; CDR2 reads SNEGSKA (reference sequence). The CDR3 is 14 residues long. The CDR3 is CSARGGQLNYGYTF. The CDR3 coding sequence is TGCAGTGCTAGAGGCGGGCAGCTAAACTATGGCTACACCTTC.

This clonotype was detected ten times or more. V and J are TRBV12-3 or TRBV12-4 and TRBJ1-6; no reliable D call. The CDR3 has 14 amino acids. With 5 bases removed from V and 10 bases from J, the gap between germline ends came to 15 bases. CDR3 nucleotide sequence: TGTGCCAGCAGTCCATCGGCTGGAACATCACCCCTCCACTTT. It encodes CASSPSAGTSPLHF.

The sample holds many counts of this clonotype. The V call is TRBV11-2, the J call TRBJ1-1; D is unclear. V was shortened by 3 bases and J by 2 bases, with 13 bases between the two germline ends. Germline V gene data show CDR1 as SGHAT and CDR2 as FQNNGV. The CDR3 sequence is 15 residues long. CDR3: CASSFQQDYNTEAFF. The CDR3 DNA reads as TGTGCCAGCAGCTTTCAGCAGGACTATAACACTGAAGCTTTCTTT.

This clonotype was recorded at least ten times. V gene TRBV7-9 combines with J gene TRBJ1-2; D remains ambiguous. Germline V gene lookup returns CDR1 SEHNR and CDR2 FQNEAQ (reference sequence). Trimming left V 5 bases short and J 6 bases short, with 16 bases between. The CDR3 is 14 residues long. The CDR3 DNA follows: TGTGCCAGCAGCACGGAAGACACTGCGGATGGCTACACCTTC. The encoded protein is CASSTEDTADGYTF.

This clonotype was recorded many times. This chain uses TRBV5-1 with TRBJ2-1; TRBD2 agrees at 9 bases. V shed 7 bases and J 5 bases; nucleotides not matched to a gene: 7. CDR1 and CDR2 (germline): SGHRS, YFSETQ. The CDR3 consists of 14 residues. CDR3 nucleotide sequence: TGCGCCAGCGGAGCGGGGGGCTATAACAATGAGCAGTTCTTC. Translating it yields CASGAGGYNNEQFF. The entire variable domain, with the rest obtained from reference TRBV5-1 and TRBJ2-1, is as follows: KAGVTQTPRYLIKTRGQQVTLSCSPISGHRSVSWYQQTPGQGLQFLFEYFSETQRNKGNFPGRFSGRQFSNSRSEMNVSTLELGDSALYLCASGAGGYNNEQFFGPGTRLTVL.

At least ten counts were recorded for this clonotype. The chain joins TRBV13 to TRBJ2-1; TRBD2 aligns across 10 bases. The CDR3 spans 17 residues. J lost 0 bases, V lost 2 bases, and 4 bases had no gene match. Per germline, CDR1 PRHDT and CDR2 FYEKMQ (reference sequence). Written as DNA, the CDR3 is TGTGCCAGCAGCTTAAGGGGACTAGCGAGCTCCTACAATGAGCAGTTCTTC. The encoded protein is CASSLRGLASSYNEQFF.

This clonotype was observed at least ten times. This rearrangement joins TRBV28 to TRBJ2-7; the D gene could be TRBD1 or TRBD2 (5 bases each). Trimming cost V 6 bases and J 2 bases, with 11 bases left between them. There are 13 residues in the CDR3. Germline V lookup: CDR1 MDHEN, CDR2 SYDVKM. CDR3 nucleotide sequence: TGTGCCAGCAGCGGGACGCCGACCTACGAGCAGTACTTC. Translation gives CASSGTPTYEQYF.

There are many counts of this clonotype. V gene TRBV10-1 combines with J gene TRBJ1-5, with D uncertain. The CDR3 is 15 residues long. V dropped 10 bases and J dropped 2 bases, with 18 bases sitting between them. Germline CDR1 reads WNHNN; CDR2 reads SYGVQD (reference sequence). CDR3 residues: CATPKGDRGNQPQHF. CDR3 coding DNA: TGCGCCACCCCAAAGGGAGACCGTGGCAATCAGCCCCAGCATTTT.

This clonotype was observed many times. The V and J genes are TRBV28 and TRBJ2-3; 8 bases are shared with TRBD1. From germline, CDR1 is MDHEN and CDR2 SYDVKM. This CDR3 has 16 residues. Trimming cost V 3 bases and J 6 bases; bases outside gene matches: 11. CDR3 sequence: CASSFTGQGPRDTQYF. The CDR3 coding sequence is TGTGCCAGCAGTTTTACCGGACAGGGACCCCGGGATACGCAGTATTTT.

This clonotype occurred many times. V is TRBV7-3 and J is TRBJ1-1; 9 positions match TRBD1. The V gene end was trimmed by 1 base and the J gene end by 1 base; junction bases not matched to a gene: 10. The CDR3 is 18 amino acids. CDR1 and CDR2 from the germline V gene are SGHTA and FQGTGA. CDR3 in DNA: TGTGCCAGCAGCTTAATACCGGACGGGACAGGGAAGAACACTGAAGCTTTCTTT. This codes for CASSLIPDGTGKNTEAFF. The full variable domain, rest sourced from reference TRBV7-3 and TRBJ1-1, is GAGVSQTPSNKVTEKGKYVELRCDPISGHTALYWYRQSLGQGPEFLIYFQGTGAADDSGLPNDRFFAVRPEGSVSTLKIQRTERGDSAVYLCASSLIPDGTGKNTEAFFGQGTRLTVV.

Of note for this clonotype: A read error may produce the germline difference seen at one junction end. The chain is built from TRBV10-1 and TRBJ2-7; 7 nucleotides agree with TRBD1. Germline CDR1 WNHNN, CDR2 SYGVQD (reference sequence). This CDR3 is 14 amino acids long. CDR3 in amino acids: CANSEGQGAYEQYF. In DNA, the CDR3 is TGCGCCAACAGTGAGGGGCAGGGGGCCTACGAGCAGTACTTC.

The sample holds many counts of this clonotype. V usage is TRBV11-2 and J usage is TRBJ2-1; perhaps TRBD1 as D (6 bases). The germline gives CDR1 SGHAT, CDR2 FQNNGV. V was shortened by 6 bases and J by 7 bases, with 19 bases between the two germline ends. The CDR3 extends over 15 amino acids. The DNA for the CDR3 is TGTGCCAGCAGGGAGACAGGTACCCTATCGAATGAGCAGTTCTTC. It translates to CASRETGTLSNEQFF.

This clonotype was picked up many times. V and J are TRBV20-1 and TRBJ2-3, with 7 positions matching TRBD2. The ends lost 0 bases at V and 3 bases at J; junction bases unmatched: 6. The germline V gene has CDR1 DFQATT and CDR2 SNEGSKA (reference sequence). This CDR3 contains 15 residues. The CDR3 sequence is CSARDYRGGTDTQYF. The CDR3 DNA reads as TGCAGTGCTAGAGATTACCGGGGAGGGACAGATACGCAGTATTTT.

Ten or more counts support this clonotype. The CDR3 nucleotides read TGTGCCACCGGACTGCGGGGGGGTCTCTACAATGAGCAGTTCTTC. Protein product: CATGLRGGLYNEQFF. The rearrangement links TRBV27 to TRBJ2-1; 9 nucleotides line up with TRBD2. Germline CDR1 reads MNHEY; CDR2 reads SMNVEV (reference sequence). This CDR3 spans 15 amino acids. After removal of 10 bases from V and 3 bases from J, the junction contained 10 bases not matched to a gene.

This clonotype was seen ten or more times. V is TRBV18 and J is TRBJ1-2; TRBD1 matches 7 bases. The CDR3 length is 13 residues. With V trimmed by 1 base and J by 6 bases, 2 bases remained unmatched. Germline V gene sequence: CDR1 KGHSH, CDR2 LQKENI. In DNA form, the CDR3 reads TGTGCCAGCTCACCACAGGGGGCTGATGGCTACACCTTC. This sequence encodes CASSPQGADGYTF. The whole variable domain, remainder taken from reference TRBV18 and TRBJ1-2, is NAGVMQNPRHLVRRRGQEARLRCSPMKGHSHVYWYRQLPEEGLKFMVYLQKENIIDESGMPKERFSAEFPKEGPSILRIQQVVRGDSAAYFCASSPQGADGYTFGSGTRLTVV.

This clonotype has at least ten counts. V is TRBV5-5 and J is TRBJ2-7; D perhaps matches TRBD1 (6 bases). Germline-derived CDR1 and CDR2 are SGHKS and YYEKEE (reference sequence). The CDR3 runs 12 residues. V was clipped by 1 base and J by 5 bases, with 7 bases between them. CDR3 sequence: CASSLSGDEQYF. CDR3 coding DNA: TGTGCCAGCAGCTTGTCAGGGGACGAGCAGTACTTC.

This clonotype was counted many times. The junction and the germline gene differ at one end; a read error may be behind it. The chain carries TRBV7-3 and TRBJ2-2; D unresolved. CDR1 is SGHTA and CDR2 is FQGTGA in the germline V gene. CDR3 size: 12 residues. The CDR3 bases are TGTGCCAGCAGCCCCAACATCGGGGAGCTGTTTTTT. It codes for CASSPNIGELFF.

This clonotype was counted ten times or more. The chain is built from TRBV20-1 and TRBJ2-3; the D gene is possibly TRBD2 (5 bases). CDR1 and CDR2 from the germline V gene are DFQATT and SNEGSKA (reference sequence). V lost 4 bases and J lost 0, with 11 bases in between. This CDR3 has 14 residues. CDR3 coding DNA: TGCAGTGCTATTTCATGGACTAGCACAGATACGCAGTATTTT. Translated, it gives CSAISWTSTDTQYF.

This clonotype was seen many times. The rearrangement links TRBV29-1 to TRBJ2-1; 9 bases line up with TRBD1. Trimming removed 7 bases from V and 6 bases from J; junction bases left unmatched: 4. Per germline, CDR1 SQVTM and CDR2 ANQGSEA. This CDR3 has 12 amino acids. The CDR3 DNA reads TGCAGCGCCGGGACAGGGATCAATGAGCAGTTCTTC. It is translated as CSAGTGINEQFF.